The 22 T cell receptor beta chains given below trace back to one sample, sequenced in a study of regulatory T cells in long-lasting Graves disease. Time point in this sample: persistent/refractory GD, antithyroid drugs over 5 years with positive TRAb. Preparation of the TCR library used RNA extracted from PBMCs. Building of the TCR beta libraries involved iRepertoire HTBI primers and Arm-PCR of CDR3 regions. TCRdb independently ran MiXCR on the multiplex PCR reads; one entry per CDR3 protein. The sample has fewer than 450,000 distinct CDR3 sequences, 23% seen once; the top ten hold about a quarter. The material was peripheral blood mononuclear cells (PBMCs), obtained when the disease was refractory, from a patient treated with antithyroid drugs. These receptors came from a female donor with Graves disease.

With respect to this clonotype: The junction departs from germline at one end; a sequencing error may be responsible. The rearrangement joins TRBV28 to TRBJ1-2, with 7 bases matching TRBD1. The CDR3 spans 14 residues. The V gene's germline CDR1 is MDHEN and CDR2 SYDVKM. CDR3 DNA sequence: TGTGCCAGCAGTATAGACTCGACAGGGTATGGCTACGCCTTC. Translating gives CASSIDSTGYGYAF.

In this sample, this clonotype turned up many times. The J gene is TRBJ1-2, the V gene TRBV29-1, with D maybe TRBD1 (5 bases). The germline V and J ends were trimmed by 1 base and 8 bases, with 17 bases remaining between them. CDR3 length: 14 amino acids. CDR1 and CDR2 from the germline V gene are SQVTM and ANQGSEA. DNA of the CDR3: TGCAGCGTTGAAGGTGGGCAGGGCCTGCGGGGCTACACCTTC. It is translated as CSVEGGQGLRGYTF.

This clonotype was detected a few times. The chain carries TRBV20-1 and TRBJ2-6; D is possibly TRBD1 (5 bases). CDR1 and CDR2 (germline): DFQATT, SNEGSKA (reference sequence). This CDR3 is 17 amino acids long. Trimming stripped 6 bases from V and 1 base from J, with 19 bases between. The CDR3 bases are TGCAGTGCCAGGGATCCCTCTGGGGCGTCTGGGGCCAACGTCCTGACTTTC. Encoded protein: CSARDPSGASGANVLTF.

The chain uses TRBV14 and TRBJ2-5; D might be TRBD1 or TRBD2, each matching 5 bases. The V gene's germline CDR1 is SGHDN and CDR2 FVKESK. V was clipped by 5 bases and J by 12 bases, with 13 bases between them. This CDR3 is 11 amino acids long. CDR3 coding DNA: TGTGCCAGCAGCAGAGGGGAACTAAAGTACTTC. This codes for CASSRGELKYF.

This clonotype came up a few times. The J gene is TRBJ1-3, the V gene TRBV5-1, with unresolved D. In germline, CDR1 is SGHRS, CDR2 YFSETQ. There are 14 residues in the CDR3. V was trimmed by 4 bases and J by 7 bases, leaving 15 bases between them. The CDR3 nucleotides are TGCGCCAGCAGCATGAGGATGGAGAGGAACACCATATATTTT. Protein sequence: CASSMRMERNTIYF. Filled out from reference TRBV5-1 and TRBJ1-3, the complete variable domain reads KAGVTQTPRYLIKTRGQQVTLSCSPISGHRSVSWYQQTPGQGLQFLFEYFSETQRNKGNFPGRFSGRQFSNSRSEMNVSTLELGDSALYLCASSMRMERNTIYFGEGSWLTVV.

The table lists this clonotype with many counts. The chain couples TRBV12-3 or TRBV12-4 to TRBJ2-5, with 8 bases identical to TRBD1. The V and J ends lost 6 bases and 3 bases, in that order; junction bases with no gene match: 6. This CDR3 region has 14 residues. CDR3 region: CASSQSTGEETQYF. CDR3 coding DNA: TGTGCCAGCAGCCAATCGACAGGGGAAGAGACCCAGTACTTC.

This clonotype has ten or more counts. The V gene is TRBV29-1, the J gene TRBJ2-5, with D possibly being TRBD1 or TRBD2 (5 bases each). The CDR3 loop spans 12 amino acids. CDR1 is SQVTM and CDR2 is ANQGSEA in the germline V gene. The V end lost 6 bases, the J end lost 4 bases, and 12 bases lay between the germline ends. The CDR3 coding sequence is TGCAGCGTGTGGGTGGGACCAGAGACCCAGTACTTC. Translated, it gives CSVWVGPETQYF.

This clonotype was detected only a few times. The rearrangement joins TRBV7-8 to TRBJ2-1; TRBD2 aligns across 8 bases. This CDR3 is built from 12 residues. V shed 5 bases and J 8 bases; nucleotides not matched to a gene: 2. In germline, CDR1 is SGHVS, CDR2 FQNEAQ. The CDR3 sequence: CASSQTSDEQFF. CDR3 nucleotide sequence: TGTGCCAGCAGCCAGACTAGCGATGAGCAGTTCTTC.

This clonotype has at least ten counts. The chain links TRBV28 to TRBJ2-7, with TRBD1 matching 10 bases. Looked up from germline, CDR1 is MDHEN and CDR2 is SYDVKM. This CDR3 is 16 amino acids long. V lost 7 bases and J lost 2; bases outside the gene matches: 11. DNA for the CDR3: TGTGCCAGCACCCTCACTCGGACAGGGGGAACCTACGAGCAGTACTTC. Protein sequence: CASTLTRTGGTYEQYF.

This clonotype was observed a handful of times. The V gene is TRBV4-3, the J gene TRBJ2-7; D uncertain. Between the trimmed V and J ends, which lost 0 bases and 5 bases, there was a span of 14 bases. Germline CDR1 reads LGHNA; CDR2 reads YSLEER. The CDR3 runs to 15 residues. The CDR3 sequence: CASSQDFRTGDEQYF. Written as DNA, the CDR3 is TGCGCCAGCAGCCAAGATTTCAGGACCGGCGACGAGCAGTACTTC.

This clonotype was seen only a few times. The chain links TRBV9 to TRBJ2-7; D is possibly TRBD1 (5 bases). Germline values: CDR1 SGDLS, CDR2 YYNGEE. The CDR3 consists of 13 residues. V was shortened by 3 bases and J by 2 bases, with 9 bases between the two germline ends. The CDR3 here is CASSGTGTYEQYF. For the CDR3, the DNA is TGTGCCAGCAGCGGTACAGGAACCTACGAGCAGTACTTC.

This clonotype was seen a handful of times. The rearrangement links TRBV5-1 to TRBJ2-5; possibly TRBD2 for D (5 bases). Looked up from germline, CDR1 is SGHRS and CDR2 is YFSETQ. Trimming took off 4 bases at V and 4 bases at J, with 17 bases between the two ends. CDR3 size: 15 residues. For the CDR3, the DNA is TGCGCCAGCAGCCCCGAAGGACTTACTGGAGAGACCCAGTACTTC. This sequence encodes CASSPEGLTGETQYF.

V and J are TRBV11-2 and TRBJ2-5; TRBD2 agrees at 10 bases. The CDR3 extends over 15 amino acids. The junction had 6 bases not matched to a gene; V was cut back by 5 bases and J by 3 bases. Germline loops: CDR1 SGHAT, CDR2 FQNNGV. CDR3 nucleotide sequence: TGTGCCAGCAGCCAAGAGCTAGCGGGAGAAGAGACCCAGTACTTC. As protein: CASSQELAGEETQYF.

On this clonotype itself: At one of its ends the junction is not consistent with the germline gene, which may arise from a read error. This chain joins TRBV20-1 and TRBJ2-5; 7 positions agree with TRBD1. CDR3 size: 13 residues. CDR1 is DFQATT, CDR2 SNEGSKA, per germline (reference sequence). The CDR3 DNA sequence: TGCAGTGCTAGAGGGGGGACAGAAGAGACCCGGTACTTC. Residues: CSARGGTEETRYF.

The chain carries TRBV4-3 and TRBJ1-4; D unresolved. Germline values: CDR1 LGHNA, CDR2 YSLEER. CDR3 length: 18 residues. The ends were cut back, 1 base at V and 7 bases at J, with 22 bases in the middle. CDR3 sequence: CASSQGRGRKYFIEKLFF. The CDR3 coding sequence is TGCGCCAGCAGCCAAGGCCGAGGACGGAAGTACTTTATTGAAAAACTGTTTTTT.

This clonotype was seen only a few times. The chain carries TRBV30 and TRBJ1-4, with 8 positions matching TRBD1. Per germline, CDR1 GTSNPN and CDR2 SVGIG (reference sequence). After removal of 3 bases from V and 6 bases from J, the junction contained 6 bases not matched to a gene. CDR3 length: 14 amino acids. The CDR3 DNA follows: TGTGCCTGGAGGGGGACAGGAGATTATGAAAAACTGTTTTTT. Translation: CAWRGTGDYEKLFF.

Ten or more counts support this clonotype. The chain links TRBV2 to TRBJ2-5; D is unresolved. V lost 6 bases and J lost 5, with 7 bases in between. From germline, CDR1 is SNHLY and CDR2 FYNNEI. The CDR3 runs 11 residues. CDR3 amino acids: CASSGRETQYF. In nucleotides, the CDR3 is TGTGCCAGCAGCGGGCGGGAGACCCAGTACTTC. The full variable domain, its missing parts supplied by reference TRBV2 and TRBJ2-5, is EPEVTQTPSHQVTQMGQEVILRCVPISNHLYFYWYRQILGQKVEFLVSFYNNEISEKSEIFDDQFSVERPDGSNFTLKIRSTKLEDSAMYFCASSGRETQYFGPGTRLLVL.

This chain joins TRBV12-3 or TRBV12-4 and TRBJ2-1, with a possible D match to TRBD1 (5 bases). There are 15 residues in the CDR3. V lost 5 bases and J lost 7, with 18 bases in between. The DNA for the CDR3 is TGTGCCAGCAGTCCCCTGGACACCCTGGGAAATGAGCAGTTCTTC. This gives the protein CASSPLDTLGNEQFF.

This clonotype came up a few times. V is TRBV5-1 and J is TRBJ2-7; D is perhaps TRBD1 or TRBD2 (6 bases each). The CDR3 spans 13 residues. Germline lookup yields CDR1 SGHRS and CDR2 YFSETQ. V lost 4 bases, J lost 4 bases, and 12 bases lay in between. DNA of the CDR3: TGCGCCAGCAGCGAGGGGGGCTTATACGAGCAGTACTTC. Translated, it gives CASSEGGLYEQYF.

This clonotype was recorded many times. The rearrangement uses TRBV7-2 and TRBJ2-7; D is perhaps TRBD1 (6 bases). Germline CDR1 is SGHTA and CDR2 is FQGNSA. Trimming removed 5 bases from V and 3 bases from J, with 11 bases in between. This CDR3 is 13 amino acids long. CDR3 sequence: CASSASTGYEQYF. CDR3 sequence (DNA): TGTGCCAGCAGCGCCTCGACAGGCTACGAGCAGTACTTC. The complete variable domain, with remaining parts taken from reference TRBV7-2 and TRBJ2-7, reads GAGVSQSPSNKVTEKGKDVELRCDPISGHTALYWYRQSLGQGLEFLIYFQGNSAPDKSGLPSDRFSAERTGGSVSTLTIQRTQQEDSAVYLCASSASTGYEQYFGPGTRLTVT.

This chain's CDR3 is CASSFVGTSSPYEQYF. The CDR3 nucleotides read TGTGCCAGCAGTTTCGTCGGGACTAGCAGTCCCTACGAGCAGTACTTC. The rearrangement joins TRBV27 to TRBJ2-7, with 9 positions matching TRBD2. Per germline, CDR1 MNHEY and CDR2 SMNVEV (reference sequence). There are 16 residues in the CDR3. V shed 3 bases, J shed 2 bases, and the junction held 8 bases outside the gene matches.

The chain has TRBV4-2 and TRBJ2-7, with D uncertain. This CDR3 spans 17 amino acids. CDR1 and CDR2 (germline): LGHNA, YNFKEQ. With 0 bases removed from V and 3 bases from J, the gap between germline ends came to 18 bases. CDR3 nucleotide sequence: TGTGCCAGCAGCCAAGAGCTCGGCCCTGGGTCGGGCTACGAGCAGTACTTC. This translates into CASSQELGPGSGYEQYF.